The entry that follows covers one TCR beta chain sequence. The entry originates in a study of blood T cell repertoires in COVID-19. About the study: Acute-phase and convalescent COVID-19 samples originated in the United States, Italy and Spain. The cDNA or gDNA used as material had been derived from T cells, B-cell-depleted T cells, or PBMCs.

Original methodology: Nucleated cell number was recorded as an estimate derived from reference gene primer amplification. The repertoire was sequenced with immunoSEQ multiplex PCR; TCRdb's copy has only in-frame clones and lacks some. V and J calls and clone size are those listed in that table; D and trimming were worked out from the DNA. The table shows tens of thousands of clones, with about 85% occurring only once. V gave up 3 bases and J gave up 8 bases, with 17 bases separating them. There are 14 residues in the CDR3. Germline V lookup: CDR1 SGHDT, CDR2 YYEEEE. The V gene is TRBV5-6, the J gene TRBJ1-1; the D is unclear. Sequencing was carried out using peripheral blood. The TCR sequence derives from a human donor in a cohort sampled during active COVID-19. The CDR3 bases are TGTGCCAGCAGCTCCGACCCGGGAGGCAAAGAAGCTTTCTTT. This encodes CASSSDPGGKEAFF.